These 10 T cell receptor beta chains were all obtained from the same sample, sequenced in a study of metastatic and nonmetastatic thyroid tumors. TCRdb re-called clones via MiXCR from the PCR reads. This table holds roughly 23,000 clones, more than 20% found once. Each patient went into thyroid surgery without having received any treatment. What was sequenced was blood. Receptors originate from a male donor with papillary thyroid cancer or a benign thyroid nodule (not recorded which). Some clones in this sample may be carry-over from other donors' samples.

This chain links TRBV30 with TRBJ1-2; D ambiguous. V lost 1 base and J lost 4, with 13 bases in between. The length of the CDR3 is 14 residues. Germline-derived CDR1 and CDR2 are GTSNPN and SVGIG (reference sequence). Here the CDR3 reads CAWSETDWGYGYTF. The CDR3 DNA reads TGTGCCTGGAGTGAAACGGACTGGGGCTATGGCTACACCTTC.

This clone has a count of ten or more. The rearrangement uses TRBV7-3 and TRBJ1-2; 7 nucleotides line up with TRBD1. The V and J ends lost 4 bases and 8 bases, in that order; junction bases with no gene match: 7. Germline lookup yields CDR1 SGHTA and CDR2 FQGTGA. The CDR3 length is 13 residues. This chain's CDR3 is CASSSTGVGGYTF. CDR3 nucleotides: TGTGCCAGCAGCTCCACAGGGGTGGGAGGCTACACCTTC.

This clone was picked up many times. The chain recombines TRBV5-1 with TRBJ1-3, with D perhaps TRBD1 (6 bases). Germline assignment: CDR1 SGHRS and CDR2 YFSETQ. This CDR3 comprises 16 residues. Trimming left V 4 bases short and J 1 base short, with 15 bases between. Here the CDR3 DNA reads TGCGCCAGCAGCATGGGACACCGAGGGTCTGGAAACACCATATATTTT. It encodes CASSMGHRGSGNTIYF.

The CDR3 reads CASSDSVHTGELFF. The CDR3 DNA sequence: TGTGCCAGCAGTGACAGCGTTCACACCGGGGAGCTGTTTTTT. V and J are TRBV2 and TRBJ2-2; D gene unclear. This CDR3 has 14 residues. The V end lost 3 bases, the J end lost 3 bases, and 8 bases lay between the germline ends. Germline V lookup: CDR1 SNHLY, CDR2 FYNNEI.

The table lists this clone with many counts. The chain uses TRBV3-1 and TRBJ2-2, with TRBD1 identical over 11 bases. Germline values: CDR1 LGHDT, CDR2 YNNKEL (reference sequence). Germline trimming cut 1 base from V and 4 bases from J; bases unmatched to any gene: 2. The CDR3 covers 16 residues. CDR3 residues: CASSQVGQGVTGELFF. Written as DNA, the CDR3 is TGTGCCAGCAGCCAAGTGGGACAGGGGGTCACCGGGGAGCTGTTTTTT. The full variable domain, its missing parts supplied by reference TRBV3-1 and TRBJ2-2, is DTAVSQTPKYLVTQMGNDKSIKCEQNLGHDTMYWYKQDSKKFLKIMFSYNNKELIINETVPNRFSPKSPDKAHLNLHINSLELGDSAVYFCASSQVGQGVTGELFFGEGSRLTVL.

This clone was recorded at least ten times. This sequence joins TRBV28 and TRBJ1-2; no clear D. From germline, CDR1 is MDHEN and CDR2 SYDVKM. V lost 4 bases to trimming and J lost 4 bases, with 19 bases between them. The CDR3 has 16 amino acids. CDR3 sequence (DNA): TGTGCCAGCAGTTCCCCAGGAGGGCGTAATGGCTATGGCTACACCTTC. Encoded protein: CASSSPGGRNGYGYTF.

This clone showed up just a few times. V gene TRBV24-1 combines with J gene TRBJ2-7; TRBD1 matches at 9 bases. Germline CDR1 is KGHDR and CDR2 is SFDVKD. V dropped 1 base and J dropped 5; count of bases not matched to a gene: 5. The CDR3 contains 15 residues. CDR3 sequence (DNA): TGTGCCACCAGTGATTTCGGACAGGGGCCGAACGAGCAGTACTTC. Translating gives CATSDFGQGPNEQYF.

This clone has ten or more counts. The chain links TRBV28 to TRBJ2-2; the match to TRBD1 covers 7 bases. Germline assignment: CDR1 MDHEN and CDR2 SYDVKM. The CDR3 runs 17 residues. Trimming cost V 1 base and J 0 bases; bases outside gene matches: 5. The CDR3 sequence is CASSLSAGTANTGELFF. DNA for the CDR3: TGTGCCAGCAGTTTATCCGCCGGGACAGCGAACACCGGGGAGCTGTTTTTT.

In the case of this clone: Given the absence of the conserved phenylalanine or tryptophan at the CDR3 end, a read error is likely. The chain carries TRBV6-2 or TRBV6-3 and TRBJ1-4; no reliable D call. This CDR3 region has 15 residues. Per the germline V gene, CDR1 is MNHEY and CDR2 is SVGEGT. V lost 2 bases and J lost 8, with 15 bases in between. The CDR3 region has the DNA TGTGCCAGCAGTTACATCGAGGAGGCGAGGGAAAAACTGTTTTTA. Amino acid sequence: CASSYIEEAREKLFL.

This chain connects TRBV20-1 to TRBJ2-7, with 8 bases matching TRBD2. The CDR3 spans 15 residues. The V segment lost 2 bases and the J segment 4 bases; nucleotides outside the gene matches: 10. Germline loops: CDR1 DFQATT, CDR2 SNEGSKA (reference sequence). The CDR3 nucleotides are TGCAGTGCTAGATTCGACGGGAGGGCTGGGTACGAGCAGTACTTC. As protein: CSARFDGRAGYEQYF.